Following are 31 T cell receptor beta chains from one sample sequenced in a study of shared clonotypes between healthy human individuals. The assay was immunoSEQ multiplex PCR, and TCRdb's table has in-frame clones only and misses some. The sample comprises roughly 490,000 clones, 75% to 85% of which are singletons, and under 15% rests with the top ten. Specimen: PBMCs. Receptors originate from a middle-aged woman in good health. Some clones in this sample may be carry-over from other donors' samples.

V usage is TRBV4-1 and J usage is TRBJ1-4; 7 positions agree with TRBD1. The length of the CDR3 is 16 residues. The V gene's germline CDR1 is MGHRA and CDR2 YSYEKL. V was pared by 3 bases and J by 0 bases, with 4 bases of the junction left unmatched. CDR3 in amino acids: CASSQYRGATNEKLFF. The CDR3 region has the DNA TGCGCCAGCAGCCAGTACAGGGGTGCAACTAATGAAAAACTGTTTTTT.

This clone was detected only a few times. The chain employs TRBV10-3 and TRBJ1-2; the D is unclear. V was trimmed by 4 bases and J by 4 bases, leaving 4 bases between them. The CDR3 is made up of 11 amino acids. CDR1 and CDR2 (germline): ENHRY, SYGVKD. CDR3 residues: CAISVSYGYTF. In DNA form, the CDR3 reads TGTGCCATCAGTGTAAGCTATGGCTACACCTTC.

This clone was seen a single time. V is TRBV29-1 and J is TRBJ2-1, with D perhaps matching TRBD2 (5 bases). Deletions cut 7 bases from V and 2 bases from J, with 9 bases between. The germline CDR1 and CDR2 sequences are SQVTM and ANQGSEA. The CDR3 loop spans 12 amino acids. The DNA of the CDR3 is TGCAGCGCGCGGGCCGCCTACAATGAGCAGTTCTTC. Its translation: CSARAAYNEQFF.

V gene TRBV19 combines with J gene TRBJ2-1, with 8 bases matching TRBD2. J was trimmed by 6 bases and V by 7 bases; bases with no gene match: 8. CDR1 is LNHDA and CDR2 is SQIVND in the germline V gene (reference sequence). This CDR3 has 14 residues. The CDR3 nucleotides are TGTGCCAGTAATGCCGGGACTAGTCGCAATGAGCAGTTCTTC. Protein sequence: CASNAGTSRNEQFF.

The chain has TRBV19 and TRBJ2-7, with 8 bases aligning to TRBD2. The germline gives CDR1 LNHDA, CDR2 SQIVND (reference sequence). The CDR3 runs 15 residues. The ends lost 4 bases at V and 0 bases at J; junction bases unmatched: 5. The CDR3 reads CASSSTSGSSYEQYF. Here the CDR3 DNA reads TGTGCCAGTAGTAGCACTAGCGGAAGCTCCTACGAGCAGTACTTC.

In nucleotides, the CDR3 is TGCGCCAGCAGCCCAGCAGGGGGGAGATGGACTGAAGCTTTCTTT. It encodes CASSPAGGRWTEAFF. The chain is built from TRBV5-1 and TRBJ1-1; TRBD1 aligns across 7 bases. After removal of 4 bases from V and 5 bases from J, the junction contained 11 bases not matched to a gene. The CDR3 runs 15 residues. Looked up from germline, CDR1 is SGHRS and CDR2 is YFSETQ.

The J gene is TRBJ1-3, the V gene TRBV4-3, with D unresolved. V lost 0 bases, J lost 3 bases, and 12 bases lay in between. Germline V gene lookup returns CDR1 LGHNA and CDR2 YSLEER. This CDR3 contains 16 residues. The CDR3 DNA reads TGCGCCAGCAGCCAAGATTGGCAATCGGGTGGAAACACCATATATTTT. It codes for CASSQDWQSGGNTIYF.

CDR3 loop: CASSRDRADQPQHF. The CDR3 coding sequence is TGTGCCAGCAGCCGGGACAGGGCGGATCAGCCCCAGCATTTT. The J gene is TRBJ1-5, the V gene TRBV28, with 9 bases identical to TRBD1. This CDR3 has 14 residues. Germline values: CDR1 MDHEN, CDR2 SYDVKM. After removal of 6 bases from V and 5 bases from J, the junction contained 5 bases not matched to a gene.

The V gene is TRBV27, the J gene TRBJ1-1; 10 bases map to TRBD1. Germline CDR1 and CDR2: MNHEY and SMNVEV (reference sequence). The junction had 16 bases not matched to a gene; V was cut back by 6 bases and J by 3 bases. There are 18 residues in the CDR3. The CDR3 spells CASSPRGQGNWWDTEAFF. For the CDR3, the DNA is TGTGCCAGCAGCCCCAGGGGACAGGGGAATTGGTGGGACACTGAAGCTTTCTTT.

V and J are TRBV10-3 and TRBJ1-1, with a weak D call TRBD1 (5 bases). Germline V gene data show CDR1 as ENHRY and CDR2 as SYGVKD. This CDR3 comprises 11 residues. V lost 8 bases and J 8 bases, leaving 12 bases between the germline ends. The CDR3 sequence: CAIRRAGEAFF. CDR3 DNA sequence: TGTGCCATCCGACGGGCAGGGGAAGCTTTCTTT.

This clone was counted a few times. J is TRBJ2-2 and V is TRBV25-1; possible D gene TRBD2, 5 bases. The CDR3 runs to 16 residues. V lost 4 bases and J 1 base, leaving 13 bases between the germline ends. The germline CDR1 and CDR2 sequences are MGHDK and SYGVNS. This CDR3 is CASSATGIVNTGELFF. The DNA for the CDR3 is TGTGCCAGCAGTGCTACCGGGATAGTGAACACCGGGGAGCTGTTTTTT.

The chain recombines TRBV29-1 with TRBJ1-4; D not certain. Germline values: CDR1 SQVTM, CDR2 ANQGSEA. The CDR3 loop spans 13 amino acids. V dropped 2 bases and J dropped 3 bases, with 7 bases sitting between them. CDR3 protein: CSVEFGPNEKLFF. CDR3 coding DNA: TGCAGCGTTGAATTCGGGCCTAATGAAAAACTGTTTTTT.

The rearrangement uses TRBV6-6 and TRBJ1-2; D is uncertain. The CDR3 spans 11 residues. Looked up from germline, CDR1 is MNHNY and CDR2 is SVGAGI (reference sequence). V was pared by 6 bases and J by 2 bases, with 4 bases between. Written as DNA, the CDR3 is TGTGCCAGCAGCCAGAACTATGGCTACACCTTC. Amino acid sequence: CASSQNYGYTF.

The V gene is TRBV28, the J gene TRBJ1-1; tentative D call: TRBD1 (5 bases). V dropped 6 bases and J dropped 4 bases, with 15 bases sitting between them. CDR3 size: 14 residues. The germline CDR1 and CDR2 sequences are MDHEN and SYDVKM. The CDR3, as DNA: TGTGCCAGCAGCCGCCAGGGCTTTGGCACTGAAGCTTTCTTT. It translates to CASSRQGFGTEAFF.

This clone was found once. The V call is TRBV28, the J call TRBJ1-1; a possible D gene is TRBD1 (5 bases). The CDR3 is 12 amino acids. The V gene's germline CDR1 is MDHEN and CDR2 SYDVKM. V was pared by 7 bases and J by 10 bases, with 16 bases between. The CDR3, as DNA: TGTGCCAGCATTAGTGCGGTTGGGGGAGCTTTCTTT. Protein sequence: CASISAVGGAFF.

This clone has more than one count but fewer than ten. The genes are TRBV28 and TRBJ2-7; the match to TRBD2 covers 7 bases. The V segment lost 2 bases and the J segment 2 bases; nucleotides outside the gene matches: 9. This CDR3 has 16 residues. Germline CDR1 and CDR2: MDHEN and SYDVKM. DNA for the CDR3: TGTGCCAGCAGTTTACCGCAGGACGGGGGGACCTACGAGCAGTACTTC. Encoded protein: CASSLPQDGGTYEQYF. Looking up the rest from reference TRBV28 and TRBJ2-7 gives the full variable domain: DVKVTQSSRYLVKRTGEKVFLECVQDMDHENMFWYRQDPGLGLRLIYFSYDVKMKEKGDIPEGYSVSREKKERFSLILESASTNQTSMYLCASSLPQDGGTYEQYFGPGTRLTVT.

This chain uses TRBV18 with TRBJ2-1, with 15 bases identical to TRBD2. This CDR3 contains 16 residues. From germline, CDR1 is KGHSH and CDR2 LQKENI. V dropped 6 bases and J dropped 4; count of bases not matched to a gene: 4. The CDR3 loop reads CASSRTSGREYNEQFF. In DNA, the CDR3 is TGTGCCAGCTCGCGGACTAGCGGGAGGGAGTACAATGAGCAGTTCTTC.

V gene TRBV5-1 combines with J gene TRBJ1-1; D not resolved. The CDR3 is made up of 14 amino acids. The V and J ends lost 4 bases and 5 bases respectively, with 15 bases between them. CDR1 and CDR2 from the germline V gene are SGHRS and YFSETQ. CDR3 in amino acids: CASSLDLSRTEAFF. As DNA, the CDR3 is TGCGCCAGCAGCCTCGACCTATCCCGAACTGAAGCTTTCTTT. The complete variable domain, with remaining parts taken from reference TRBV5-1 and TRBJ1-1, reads KAGVTQTPRYLIKTRGQQVTLSCSPISGHRSVSWYQQTPGQGLQFLFEYFSETQRNKGNFPGRFSGRQFSNSRSEMNVSTLELGDSALYLCASSLDLSRTEAFFGQGTRLTVV.

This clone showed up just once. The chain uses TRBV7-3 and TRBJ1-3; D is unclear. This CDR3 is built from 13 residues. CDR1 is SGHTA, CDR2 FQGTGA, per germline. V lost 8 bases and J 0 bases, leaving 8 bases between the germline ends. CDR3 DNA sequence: TGTGCCAGCGGTCGGTCCTCTGGAAACACCATATATTTT. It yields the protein CASGRSSGNTIYF. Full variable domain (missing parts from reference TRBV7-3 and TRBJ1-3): GAGVSQTPSNKVTEKGKYVELRCDPISGHTALYWYRQSLGQGPEFLIYFQGTGAADDSGLPNDRFFAVRPEGSVSTLKIQRTERGDSAVYLCASGRSSGNTIYFGEGSWLTVV.

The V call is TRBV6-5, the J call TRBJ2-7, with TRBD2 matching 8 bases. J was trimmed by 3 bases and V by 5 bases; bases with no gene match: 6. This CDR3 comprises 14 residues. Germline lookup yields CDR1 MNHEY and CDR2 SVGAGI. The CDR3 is CASSPPGLGYEQYF. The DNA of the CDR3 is TGTGCCAGCAGTCCCCCGGGACTAGGCTACGAGCAGTACTTC.

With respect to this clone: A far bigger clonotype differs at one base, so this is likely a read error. The CDR3, as DNA: TGTGCCAGCAGCCCTAGGGCGTACACCGGGGAGCTGCTTTTT. Translation gives CASSPRAYTGELLF. V is TRBV7-9 and J is TRBJ2-2; a possible D gene is TRBD2 (5 bases). CDR1 is SEHNR and CDR2 is FQNEAQ in the germline V gene (reference sequence). The CDR3 has 14 amino acids. The full variable domain, rest sourced from reference TRBV7-9 and TRBJ2-2, is DTGVSQNPRHKITKRGQNVTFRCDPISEHNRLYWYRQTLGQGPEFLTYFQNEAQLEKSRLLSDRFSAERPKGSFSTLEIQRTEQGDSAMYLCASSPRAYTGELLFGEGSRLTVL.

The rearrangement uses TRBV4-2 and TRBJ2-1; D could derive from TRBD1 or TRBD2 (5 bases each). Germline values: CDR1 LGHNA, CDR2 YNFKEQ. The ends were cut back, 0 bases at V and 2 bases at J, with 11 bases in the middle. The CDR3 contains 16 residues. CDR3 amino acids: CASSQENGAAYNEQFF. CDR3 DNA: TGTGCCAGCAGCCAAGAGAACGGGGCCGCCTACAATGAGCAGTTCTTC.

CDR3 sequence (DNA): TGTGCCAGCTCACACCAGGCATCTAGCAATCAGCCCCAGCATTTT. Encoded protein: CASSHQASSNQPQHF. The J gene is TRBJ1-5, the V gene TRBV9; the D is unclear. The CDR3 extends over 15 amino acids. V was clipped by 7 bases and J by 0 bases, with 14 bases between them. The V gene's germline CDR1 is SGDLS and CDR2 YYNGEE. The whole variable domain, filled in from reference TRBV9 and TRBJ1-5, reads DSGVTQTPKHLITATGQRVTLRCSPRSGDLSVYWYQQSLDQGLQFLIQYYNGEERAKGNILERFSAQQFPDLHSELNLSSLELGDSALYFCASSHQASSNQPQHFGDGTRLSIL.

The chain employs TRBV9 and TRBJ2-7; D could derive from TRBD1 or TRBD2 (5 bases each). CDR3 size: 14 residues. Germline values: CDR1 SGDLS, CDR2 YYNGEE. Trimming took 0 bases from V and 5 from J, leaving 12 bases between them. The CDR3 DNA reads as TGTGCCAGCAGCGTAGGGGGGATCACCCACGAGCAGTACTTC. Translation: CASSVGGITHEQYF.

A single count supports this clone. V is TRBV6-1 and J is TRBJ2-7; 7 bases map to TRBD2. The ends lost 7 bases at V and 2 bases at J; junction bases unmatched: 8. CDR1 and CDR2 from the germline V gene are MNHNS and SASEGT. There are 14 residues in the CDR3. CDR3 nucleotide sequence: TGTGCCAGCACCGTCTGGCGGGGGACCTACGAGCAGTACTTC. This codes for CASTVWRGTYEQYF.

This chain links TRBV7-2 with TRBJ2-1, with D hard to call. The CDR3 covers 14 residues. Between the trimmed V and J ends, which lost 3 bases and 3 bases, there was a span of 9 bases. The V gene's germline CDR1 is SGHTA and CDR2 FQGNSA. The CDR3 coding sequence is TGTGCCAGCAGCTTTGCGGTGCTCTACAATGAGCAGTTCTTC. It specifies CASSFAVLYNEQFF.

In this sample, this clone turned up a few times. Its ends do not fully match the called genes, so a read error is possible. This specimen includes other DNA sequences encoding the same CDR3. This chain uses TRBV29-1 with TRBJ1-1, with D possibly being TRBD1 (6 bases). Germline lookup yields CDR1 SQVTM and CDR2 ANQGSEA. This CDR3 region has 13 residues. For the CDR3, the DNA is TGCAGCGTCGGGACACTTCTGAACACTGAAGCTCTCTTT. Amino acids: CSVGTLLNTEALF.

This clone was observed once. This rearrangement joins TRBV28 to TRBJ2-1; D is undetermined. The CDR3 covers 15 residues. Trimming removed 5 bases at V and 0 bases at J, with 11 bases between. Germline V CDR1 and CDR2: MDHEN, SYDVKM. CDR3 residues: CASSLDGSSYNEQFF. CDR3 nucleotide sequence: TGTGCCAGCAGTCTTGACGGCAGCTCCTACAATGAGCAGTTCTTC. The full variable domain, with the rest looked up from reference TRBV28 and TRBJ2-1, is DVKVTQSSRYLVKRTGEKVFLECVQDMDHENMFWYRQDPGLGLRLIYFSYDVKMKEKGDIPEGYSVSREKKERFSLILESASTNQTSMYLCASSLDGSSYNEQFFGPGTRLTVL.

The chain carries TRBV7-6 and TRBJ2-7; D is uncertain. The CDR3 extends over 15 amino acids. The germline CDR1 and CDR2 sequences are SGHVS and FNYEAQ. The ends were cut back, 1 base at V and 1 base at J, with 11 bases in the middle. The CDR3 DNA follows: TGTGCCAGCAGCTTAGGCCAGAGTGAGTCCTACGAGCAGTACTTC. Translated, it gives CASSLGQSESYEQYF.

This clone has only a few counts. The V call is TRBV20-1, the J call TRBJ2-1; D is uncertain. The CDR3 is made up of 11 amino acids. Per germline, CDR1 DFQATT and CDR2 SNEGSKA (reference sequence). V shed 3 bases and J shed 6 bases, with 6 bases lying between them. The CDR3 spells CSASLFNEQFF. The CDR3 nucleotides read TGCAGTGCTAGCCTTTTCAATGAGCAGTTCTTC.

CDR3 in DNA: TGTGCCAGCAGCGCTGCCTCGGGACAGGGGACCACTGAAGCTTTCTTT. It is translated as CASSAASGQGTTEAFF. The chain recombines TRBV9 with TRBJ1-1; TRBD1 aligns across 10 bases. Unmatched junction bases numbered 9, after V lost 3 bases and J lost 4 bases. The germline V gene has CDR1 SGDLS and CDR2 YYNGEE. The CDR3 covers 16 residues.